Here is one T cell receptor beta chain with its context. This record belongs to a study of technical replicates of blood from a handful of donors. Assay: immunoSEQ multiplex PCR; the TCRdb copy retains only in-frame clones and omits some. The sample comprises tens of thousands of clones, around nine tenths of which are singletons, and about 0.23% rests with the top ten. Sequenced input: T cells isolated from PBMCs. The clonotype originates from a human donor in good health.

DNA for the CDR3: TGTGCCAGCAGTCAGACTAGGGAGGAGACCCAGTACTTC. It yields the protein CASSQTREETQYF. The V call is TRBV27, the J call TRBJ2-5, with a possible D match to TRBD2 (6 bases). There are 13 residues in the CDR3. Trimming cost V 5 bases and J 5 bases, with 12 bases left between them. CDR1 MNHEY and CDR2 SMNVEV come from the germline V gene (reference sequence).